Following are 22 T cell receptor beta chains from one sample sequenced in a study of graft-versus-host responses after intestinal transplantation. Only in-frame clones appear in the TCRdb table, and some are missing; sequencing was by immunoSEQ multiplex PCR. The table lists tens of thousands of clones, around nine tenths of them singletons. The antigens these receptors bind are not known. The sequencing used unstimulated CD4+ T cells sorted from spleen or lymph node cells, collected before transplant. These receptors came from a human donor who was the organ donor for an intestinal transplant.

This chain uses TRBV10-3 with TRBJ2-1; 9 positions match TRBD2. CDR1 and CDR2 (germline): ENHRY, SYGVKD. The length of the CDR3 is 13 residues. Trimming removed 8 bases from V and 4 bases from J; junction bases left unmatched: 3. CDR3 protein: CAIPAGGYNEQFF. In DNA, the CDR3 is TGTGCCATCCCGGCGGGGGGGTACAATGAGCAGTTCTTC.

The chain joins TRBV5-1 to TRBJ2-1; D is possibly TRBD2 (6 bases). The V gene lost 0 bases and the J gene lost 14 bases, with 12 bases spanning the gap. CDR3 length equals 12 residues. CDR1 and CDR2 from the germline V gene are SGHRS and YFSETQ. CDR3 amino acids: CASSLAGDWKFF. In DNA form, the CDR3 reads TGCGCCAGCAGCTTGGCGGGAGACTGGAAGTTCTTC.

V and J are TRBV7-8 and TRBJ2-5; D ambiguous. Gene TRBJ2-7 matches the end of the DNA better, so the J call may be wrong. Looked up from germline, CDR1 is SGHVS and CDR2 is FQNEAQ. This CDR3 region has 14 residues. The DNA of the CDR3 is TGTGCCAGCAGCTCCGGGCGTTTAGTATCCGAGCAGTACTTC. Its protein is CASSSGRLVSEQYF.

The V gene is TRBV11-1, the J gene TRBJ1-1; 10 bases align to TRBD1. Germline V gene lookup returns CDR1 SGHAT and CDR2 FQDESV (reference sequence). With 4 bases clipped from V and 1 base from J, the junction kept 6 bases outside the gene matches. The CDR3 runs to 16 residues. Written as DNA, the CDR3 is TGTGCCAGCAGCTCCCGACAGGGGGCCGGGAACACTGAAGCTTTCTTT. It translates to CASSSRQGAGNTEAFF.

The chain carries TRBV27 and TRBJ2-1, with 7 nucleotides matching TRBD2. Looked up from germline, CDR1 is MNHEY and CDR2 is SMNVEV (reference sequence). This CDR3 region has 21 residues. V was pared by 1 base and J by 0 bases, with 18 bases of the junction left unmatched. CDR3 DNA: TGTGCCAGCAGTTTATACCCCCTTTCATCACTAGCGTCTTACTCCTACAATGAGCAGTTCTTC. Its translation is CASSLYPLSSLASYSYNEQFF.

V gene TRBV20-1 combines with J gene TRBJ2-5; D gene ambiguous. Trimming left V 0 bases short and J 5 bases short, with 1 base between. The CDR3 sequence is 10 residues long. Per the germline V gene, CDR1 is DFQATT and CDR2 is SNEGSKA (reference sequence). CDR3 nucleotides: TGCAGTGCTAGAGAGGAGACCCAGTACTTC. Its protein is CSAREETQYF.

The chain combines TRBV25-1 with TRBJ2-7, with TRBD1 as a possible D gene (6 bases). This CDR3 comprises 14 residues. Germline V CDR1 and CDR2: MGHDK, SYGVNS. V lost 5 bases, J lost 5 bases, and 16 bases lay in between. DNA for the CDR3: TGTGCCAGCAGTACCCGGACAGCTCAGAACGAGCAGTACTTC. This sequence encodes CASSTRTAQNEQYF.

This sequence joins TRBV6-1 and TRBJ1-2; 8 positions agree with TRBD1. CDR3 length: 15 amino acids. V shed 7 bases and J 4 bases; nucleotides not matched to a gene: 11. Germline loops: CDR1 MNHNS, CDR2 SASEGT. CDR3 nucleotides: TGTGCCAGCATTCCCGGGACAGGCCTTTTCTATGGCTACACCTTC. This translates into CASIPGTGLFYGYTF.

The chain has TRBV20-1 and TRBJ2-1; D not certain. Trimming removed 6 bases at V and 7 bases at J, with 10 bases between. The germline V gene has CDR1 DFQATT and CDR2 SNEGSKA (reference sequence). This CDR3 is 11 amino acids long. The CDR3 DNA reads TGCAGTGCCAGGCCGGGTAATGAGCAGTTCTTC. It codes for CSARPGNEQFF.

The rearrangement uses TRBV4-2 and TRBJ2-7, with 9 bases aligning to TRBD2. This CDR3 contains 16 residues. CDR1 is LGHNA, CDR2 YNFKEQ, per germline. Germline trimming cut 1 base from V and 0 bases from J; bases unmatched to any gene: 4. The DNA of the CDR3 is TGTGCCAGCAGCCAAGCTAGCGGGACTGGCTCCTACGAGCAGTACTTC. Translation: CASSQASGTGSYEQYF.

The J gene is TRBJ2-7, the V gene TRBV7-3; TRBD2 aligns across 10 bases. The J call may be in error: the DNA end matches TRBJ2-1 better. There are 19 residues in the CDR3. Looked up from germline, CDR1 is SGHTA and CDR2 is FQGTGA. The CDR3, as DNA: TGTGCCAGCAGCATTACCGGGACTAGCGCCTCTGCTACCTACAATGAGCAGTTCTTC. This gives the protein CASSITGTSASATYNEQFF.

This clone was recorded only once. This sequence joins TRBV28 and TRBJ1-3, with no clear D. Germline V gene data show CDR1 as MDHEN and CDR2 as SYDVKM. Between the trimmed V and J ends, which lost 5 bases and 3 bases, there was a span of 17 bases. There are 16 residues in the CDR3. As DNA, the CDR3 is TGTGCCAGCAGTACTTCCGGGTCCCCTAATGGAAACACCATATATTTT. This gives the protein CASSTSGSPNGNTIYF.

The CDR3 here is CASSDDLRDRGRPDTQYF. The CDR3 nucleotides are TGTGCCAGCAGTGACGATCTCCGGGACAGGGGGCGTCCAGATACGCAGTATTTT. The V gene is TRBV6-1, the J gene TRBJ2-3; 12 bases are a match to TRBD1. CDR1 and CDR2 (germline): MNHNS, SASEGT. Trimming cost V 3 bases and J 4 bases; bases outside gene matches: 11. This CDR3 is built from 18 residues.

About this clone itself: At one end the junction does not follow the germline gene, possibly because of a read error. This chain uses TRBV7-9 with TRBJ2-2; 9 positions agree with TRBD1. This CDR3 comprises 15 residues. Germline V lookup: CDR1 SEHNR, CDR2 FQNEAQ (reference sequence). The CDR3 sequence is CASSLGQGNTGELLF. DNA for the CDR3: TGTGCCAGCAGCCTGGGACAGGGCAACACCGGGGAGCTGCTTTTT.

The rearrangement uses TRBV6-1 and TRBJ1-1, with 7 bases fitting TRBD1. Germline loops: CDR1 MNHNS, CDR2 SASEGT. The V segment lost 8 bases and the J segment 4 bases; nucleotides outside the gene matches: 7. The CDR3 has 13 residues. The CDR3 protein is CASFDRVFTEAFF. The CDR3 region has the DNA TGTGCCAGCTTTGACAGGGTGTTCACTGAAGCTTTCTTT.

This rearrangement joins TRBV5-5 to TRBJ2-7; either TRBD1 or TRBD2 may fit D (5 bases each). This CDR3 has 14 amino acids. V gave up 4 bases and J gave up 5 bases, with 16 bases separating them. Per the germline V gene, CDR1 is SGHKS and CDR2 is YYEKEE (reference sequence). CDR3 DNA sequence: TGTGCCAGCAGCACGGGACCCCTCGGCCACGAGCAGTACTTC. It is translated as CASSTGPLGHEQYF.

The chain couples TRBV27 to TRBJ2-3, with 7 bases that match TRBD1. The length of the CDR3 is 15 residues. V lost 5 bases to trimming and J lost 2 bases; unmatched junction nucleotides: 7. CDR1 and CDR2 (germline): MNHEY, SMNVEV (reference sequence). CDR3 in amino acids: CASSPWGQFTDTQYF. The DNA of the CDR3 is TGTGCCAGCAGTCCTTGGGGACAGTTCACAGATACGCAGTATTTT.

The chain has TRBV7-2 and TRBJ2-3; 8 bases are a match to TRBD2. The CDR3 spans 13 residues. V trimming: 5 bases; J trimming: 8 bases; junction bases outside the gene matches: 6. Germline assignment: CDR1 SGHTA and CDR2 FQGNSA. CDR3 amino acids: CASSRTSWGTQYF. CDR3 bases: TGTGCCAGCAGCCGGACTAGCTGGGGTACGCAGTATTTT.

This chain uses TRBV10-3 with TRBJ2-3; TRBD2 is a possible D gene (6 bases). The CDR3 has 14 residues. The V end lost 6 bases, the J end lost 0 bases, and 10 bases lay between the germline ends. Germline CDR1 ENHRY, CDR2 SYGVKD. CDR3 protein: CAISSGTSTDTQYF. In DNA form, the CDR3 reads TGTGCCATCAGCTCCGGGACTAGCACAGATACGCAGTATTTT.

The chain carries TRBV28 and TRBJ2-5, with a possible D match to TRBD1 (6 bases). CDR3 length: 14 residues. From germline, CDR1 is MDHEN and CDR2 SYDVKM. V gave up 6 bases and J gave up 2 bases, with 13 bases separating them. CDR3 protein: CASRALDRQETQYF. CDR3 in DNA: TGTGCCAGCAGAGCTCTTGACAGGCAAGAGACCCAGTACTTC.

The CDR3 DNA reads as TGTGCCAGCAGGGACAGGGGGAGGGCTGAAGCTTTCTTT. The encoded protein is CASRDRGRAEAFF. The rearrangement uses TRBV6-5 and TRBJ1-1; 10 bases align to TRBD1. CDR1 and CDR2 from the germline V gene are MNHEY and SVGAGI. The trim removed 6 bases at V and 6 bases at J, leaving 4 bases unmatched. This CDR3 is 13 amino acids long.

CDR3 DNA sequence: TGTGCCTGGACCGGACAGGCGATCTGGAACGAGCAGTACTTC. This gives the protein CAWTGQAIWNEQYF. The chain combines TRBV30 with TRBJ2-7; 7 bases are a match to TRBD1. CDR3 length: 14 residues. The germline CDR1 and CDR2 sequences are GTSNPN and SVGIG (reference sequence). Trimming removed 4 bases from V and 5 bases from J; junction bases left unmatched: 11.